This T cell receptor beta chain was obtained from a study of cytomegalovirus exposure and HLA in healthy donors. Study results and limitations: Cytomegalovirus association was assigned to about 150 TCR beta chains. Under in vitro conditions, three CMV-associated chains were confirmed as specific for CMV antigens.

This table comes from immunoSEQ multiplex PCR, and its TCRdb copy is limited to in-frame clones, with some not included. The sample gives more than 250,000 clones, 90% of which show up once; approximately 3% is in the top ten. Details on this clone: Antigen: not known.

The roughly 120-subject validation cohort, separate from the approximately 670-subject first cohort, included the donors. Trimming left V 5 bases short and J 2 bases short, with 16 bases between. In germline, CDR1 is LNHDA, CDR2 SQIVND (reference sequence). CDR3 length: 15 amino acids. The chain has TRBV19 and TRBJ2-7, with D perhaps TRBD2 (6 bases). The sample taken for sequencing was PBMCs. The origin of this receptor is a woman in her thirties in good health and CMV-seronegative. The CDR3, as DNA: TGTGCCAGTAGTCCCCGGGGTAGCGGAGCCTACGAGCAGTACTTC. Amino acids: CASSPRGSGAYEQYF.